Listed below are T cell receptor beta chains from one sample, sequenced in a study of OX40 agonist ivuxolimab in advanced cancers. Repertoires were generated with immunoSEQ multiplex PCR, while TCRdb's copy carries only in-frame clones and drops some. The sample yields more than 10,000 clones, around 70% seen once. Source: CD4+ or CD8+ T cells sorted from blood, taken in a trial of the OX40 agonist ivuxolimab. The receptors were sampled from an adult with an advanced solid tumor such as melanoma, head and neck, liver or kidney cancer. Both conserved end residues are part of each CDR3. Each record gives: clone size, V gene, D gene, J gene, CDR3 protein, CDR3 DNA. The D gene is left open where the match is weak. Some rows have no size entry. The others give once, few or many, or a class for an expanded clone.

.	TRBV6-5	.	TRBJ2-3	CASSEGGGTQYF	TGTGCCAGCAGCGAAGGGGGGGGTACGCAGTATTTT
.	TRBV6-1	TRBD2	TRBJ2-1	CASTSGRARNEQFF	TGTGCCAGTACAAGCGGGAGAGCGAGGAATGAGCAGTTCTTC
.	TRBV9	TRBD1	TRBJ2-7	CASSVGGTGLSEQYF	TGTGCCAGCAGCGTAGGGGGGACAGGGCTCTCCGAGCAGTACTTC
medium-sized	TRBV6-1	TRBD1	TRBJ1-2	CASSEEGAGGYGYTF	TGTGCCAGCAGTGAAGAGGGGGCAGGGGGCTATGGCTACACCTTC
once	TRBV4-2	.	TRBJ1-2	CASSWGHSYGYTF	TGTGCCAGCAGCTGGGGACACTCCTATGGCTACACCTTC
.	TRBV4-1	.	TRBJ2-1	CASKGGKNEQFF	TGCGCCAGCAAGGGGGGTAAGAATGAGCAGTTCTTC
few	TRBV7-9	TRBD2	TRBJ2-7	CASSSWASGEGQYF	TGTGCCAGCAGCTCTTGGGCGAGTGGGGAGGGGCAGTACTTC
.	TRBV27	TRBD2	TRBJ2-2	CASSLVTSGGAGTGELFF	TGTGCCAGCAGTCTCGTTACTAGCGGGGGCGCGGGGACCGGGGAGCTGTTTTTT
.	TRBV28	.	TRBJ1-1	CASSFGMNTEAFF	TGTGCCAGCAGTTTTGGGATGAACACTGAAGCTTTCTTT
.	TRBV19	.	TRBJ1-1	CASKDRLNTEAFF	TGTGCCAGTAAGGACAGACTTAACACTGAAGCTTTCTTT
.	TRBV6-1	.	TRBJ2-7	CATQTGTSYEQYF	TGTGCCACCCAGACGGGGACTTCCTACGAGCAGTACTTC
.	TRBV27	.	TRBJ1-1	CASSLSPNTEAFF	TGTGCCAGCAGTTTGTCCCCGAACACTGAAGCTTTCTTT
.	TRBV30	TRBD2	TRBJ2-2	CAWDRSGLTTNTGELFF	TGTGCCTGGGACCGTTCGGGACTAACAACCAACACCGGGGAGCTGTTTTTT
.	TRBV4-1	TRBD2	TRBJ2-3	CASSQDERAGVTVTQYF	TGCGCCAGCAGCCAAGATGAGCGAGCGGGAGTGACAGTTACGCAGTATTTT
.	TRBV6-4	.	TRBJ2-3	CASSEAGTDTQYF	TGTGCCAGCAGTGAAGCGGGCACAGATACGCAGTATTTT
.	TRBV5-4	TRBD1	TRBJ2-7	CASSPGTGTYEQYF	TGTGCCAGCAGCCCCGGGACAGGGACCTACGAGCAGTACTTC
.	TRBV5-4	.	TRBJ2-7	CASSPETGNEQYF	TGTGCCAGCAGCCCGGAAACGGGTAACGAGCAGTACTTC
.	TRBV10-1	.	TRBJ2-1	CASSESPWCEQFF	TGCGCCAGCAGTGAGTCGCCATGGTGTGAGCAGTTCTTC
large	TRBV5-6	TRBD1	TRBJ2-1	CASSGDRAVYEQFF	TGTGCCAGCAGCGGGGACAGGGCGGTGTATGAGCAGTTCTTC
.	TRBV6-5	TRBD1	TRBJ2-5	CASRYRGQETQYF	TGTGCCAGCAGGTACAGGGGGCAAGAGACCCAGTACTTC
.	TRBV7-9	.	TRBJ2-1	CASSSVETYNEQFF	TGTGCCAGCAGCTCAGTGGAAACCTACAATGAGCAGTTCTTC
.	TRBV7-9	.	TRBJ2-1	CASSLAAGYLNTGEQFF	TGTGCCAGCAGCTTAGCGGCCGGCTATCTTAACACTGGCGAGCAGTTCTTC
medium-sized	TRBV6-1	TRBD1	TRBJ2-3	CASSGGQDITDTQYF	TGTGCCAGCTCCGGCGGACAGGATATCACAGATACGCAGTATTTT
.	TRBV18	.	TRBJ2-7	CASSPRRGTSYEQYF	TGTGCCAGCTCACCAAGACGCGGGACCTCCTACGAGCAGTACTTC
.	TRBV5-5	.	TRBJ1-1	CASSWGLNTEAFF	TGTGCCAGCAGCTGGGGTTTGAACACTGAAGCTTTCTTT
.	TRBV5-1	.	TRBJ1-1	CASSPDVIGTTEAFF	TGCGCCAGCAGCCCTGACGTGATCGGAACCACTGAAGCTTTCTTT
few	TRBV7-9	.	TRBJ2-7	CASRAGVSEQYF	TGTGCCAGCAGAGCAGGGGTCTCCGAGCAGTACTTC
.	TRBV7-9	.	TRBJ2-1	CASRPLRGELLPGNEQFF	TGTGCCAGCAGGCCCTTAAGGGGGGAGCTGCTCCCGGGCAATGAGCAGTTCTTC
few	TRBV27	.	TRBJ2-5	CASRQTGGRGTQYF	TGTGCCAGCAGACAGACAGGCGGGCGGGGAACCCAGTACTTC
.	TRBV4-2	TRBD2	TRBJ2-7	CASSSLGLAADYEQYF	TGTGCCAGCAGCTCTCTCGGACTAGCGGCGGACTACGAGCAGTACTTC
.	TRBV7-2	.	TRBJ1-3	CASSSQGPNTIYF	TGTGCCAGCAGCTCACAGGGACCGAACACCATATATTTT
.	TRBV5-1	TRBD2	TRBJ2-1	CASSRELAGVSYNEQFF	TGCGCCAGCAGCAGGGAGCTAGCGGGAGTTTCCTACAATGAGCAGTTCTTC
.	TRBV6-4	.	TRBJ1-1	CASSTWGTEAFF	TGTGCCAGCAGTACTTGGGGCACTGAAGCTTTCTTT
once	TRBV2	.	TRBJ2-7	CAAGDGVRAEQYF	TGTGCCGCCGGGGACGGGGTTAGGGCCGAGCAGTACTTC
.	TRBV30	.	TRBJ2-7	CAWSSGNEQYF	TGTGCCTGGAGCTCGGGGAACGAGCAGTACTTC